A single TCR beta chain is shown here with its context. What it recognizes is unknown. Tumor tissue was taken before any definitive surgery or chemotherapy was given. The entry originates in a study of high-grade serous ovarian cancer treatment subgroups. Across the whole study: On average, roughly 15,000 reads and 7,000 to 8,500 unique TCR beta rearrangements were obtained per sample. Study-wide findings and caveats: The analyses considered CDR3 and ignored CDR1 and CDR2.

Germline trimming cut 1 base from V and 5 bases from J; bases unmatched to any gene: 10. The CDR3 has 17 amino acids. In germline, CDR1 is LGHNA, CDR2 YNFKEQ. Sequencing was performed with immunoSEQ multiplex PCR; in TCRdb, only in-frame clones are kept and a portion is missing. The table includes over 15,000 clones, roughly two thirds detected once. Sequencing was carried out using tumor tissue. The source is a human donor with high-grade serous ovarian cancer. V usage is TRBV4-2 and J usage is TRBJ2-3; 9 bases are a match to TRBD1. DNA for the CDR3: TGTGCCAGCAGCCAAGTTCCCCCTCGGACAGGGGAAGATACGCAGTATTTT. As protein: CASSQVPPRTGEDTQYF.